This TCR beta chain was retrieved from a study of vaccination and CD4 T cells after COVID-19. Study-wide context: Subjects got two shots of BNT162b2 or mRNA-1273 vaccine.

Treatment described: roughly nine-day PBMC culture with coronavirus spike peptide pools or control peptides (ViraFEST assay). Collection of the unexposed donor's CD4+ T cells took place before the COVID-19 pandemic (2011-2018). On days 3 and 7, half the medium was swapped for fresh IL-2-containing medium. Oncomine TCR Beta short-read sequencing was applied to DNA from cultured CD4+ T cells. From cultured CD4+ T cells, genomic DNA was extracted. Using its own MiXCR run on the PCR reads, TCRdb lists one record per CDR3 protein. The table lists nearly 5,500 distinct CDR3 sequences, about two fifths of them singletons. V dropped 7 bases and J dropped 6; count of bases not matched to a gene: 5. CDR3 length equals 13 residues. Per the germline V gene, CDR1 is MNHNS and CDR2 is SASEGT. Points on this clonotype: Its specificity is not known.

The chain links TRBV6-1 to TRBJ2-2; 7 positions match TRBD2. This sequence originates from a human donor in good health. Sequencing input: CD4+ T cells from blood, cultured in vitro. The CDR3 spells CASTWDYPGELFF. The CDR3, as DNA: TGTGCCAGCACCTGGGACTACCCCGGGGAGCTGTTTTTT.